This T cell receptor (beta chain) was observed in a study of blood T cell repertoires in COVID-19. CDR3 length: 11 amino acids. Germline V lookup: CDR1 SGHVS, CDR2 FNYEAQ. The ends were cut back, 1 base at V and 12 bases at J, with 7 bases in the middle. Here immunoSEQ multiplex PCR was the method, and the copy in TCRdb shows in-frame clones only, minus some. The repertoire includes 260,000 or so clones, around four fifths of them detected once, and approximately 4.8% sits in the top ten. The origin of this receptor is a woman in her 70s with acute or convalescent COVID-19. Sequenced: peripheral blood. The V and J genes are TRBV7-6 and TRBJ2-1; D gene uncertain. CDR3 residues: CASSLGLGQFF. In nucleotides, the CDR3 is TGTGCCAGCAGCTTAGGGCTTGGGCAGTTCTTC.